Listed below are T cell receptor beta chains from one sample, sequenced in a study of CD8 T cells in Susac syndrome. TCRdb recomputed calls from the immunoSEQ multiplex PCR reads with MiXCR, one row per CDR3 protein. The sample yields around 150,000 distinct CDR3 sequences, about 94% seen once. The sample was CD4+ T cells from PBMCs. The receptors stem from a human donor in good health. CDR3s include the opening cysteine and the closing phenylalanine or tryptophan. Each record gives: V gene, D gene, J gene, clone size, CDR3 protein, CDR3 DNA. The D gene is left open where the match is weak. Size is omitted from some rows. Given values are once, few, many or a class for expanded clones.

V gene: TRBV3-1
D gene: NA
J gene: TRBJ1-4
clone size: NA
CDR3 protein: CASSPPGRNEKLFF
CDR3 DNA: TGTGCCAGCAGCCCACCGGGGAGGAATGAAAAACTGTTTTTT

V gene: TRBV6-2/TRBV6-3
D gene: TRBD1
J gene: TRBJ1-6
clone size: once
CDR3 protein: CASRIRGQVNSPLHF
CDR3 DNA: TGTGCCAGCAGGATTCGAGGACAGGTTAATTCACCCCTCCACTTT

V gene: TRBV29-1
D gene: NA
J gene: TRBJ2-3
clone size: NA
CDR3 protein: CSARRLLTDTQYF
CDR3 DNA: TGCAGCGCCAGGCGCCTCCTCACAGATACGCAGTATTTT

V gene: TRBV20-1
D gene: TRBD2
J gene: TRBJ2-3
clone size: NA
CDR3 protein: CSAISGGAIDTQYF
CDR3 DNA: TGCAGTGCCATTAGCGGGGGGGCCATAGATACGCAGTATTTT

V gene: TRBV6-5
D gene: TRBD1
J gene: TRBJ1-6
clone size: few
CDR3 protein: CASSLSARGRSPLHF
CDR3 DNA: TGTGCCAGCAGTTTGTCGGCCAGGGGGCGTTCACCCCTCCACTTT

V gene: TRBV5-1
D gene: TRBD1
J gene: TRBJ1-6
clone size: NA
CDR3 protein: CASSPGQGSNSPLHF
CDR3 DNA: TGCGCCAGCAGCCCAGGACAGGGGTCCAATTCACCCCTCCACTTT

V gene: TRBV12-3/TRBV12-4
D gene: NA
J gene: TRBJ1-2
clone size: NA
CDR3 protein: CASRKPTGYYGYTF
CDR3 DNA: TGTGCCAGCAGAAAACCGACAGGTTACTATGGCTACACCTTC

V gene: TRBV12-3/TRBV12-4
D gene: TRBD1
J gene: TRBJ1-2
clone size: once
CDR3 protein: CASSPTGTVVRANYGYTF
CDR3 DNA: TGTGCCAGCAGTCCGACCGGGACAGTAGTCCGAGCTAACTATGGCTACACCTTC

V gene: TRBV29-1
D gene: NA
J gene: TRBJ1-1
clone size: NA
CDR3 protein: CSVGDPARLTEAFF
CDR3 DNA: TGCAGCGTCGGAGACCCCGCAAGGCTCACTGAAGCTTTCTTT

V gene: TRBV5-4
D gene: TRBD2
J gene: TRBJ2-7
clone size: NA
CDR3 protein: CASSLSGGGGGNYEQYF
CDR3 DNA: TGTGCCAGCAGCTTAAGTGGTGGTGGCGGGGGGAACTACGAGCAGTACTTC

V gene: TRBV30
D gene: TRBD1
J gene: TRBJ1-1
clone size: NA
CDR3 protein: CAWTRDSLNTEAFF
CDR3 DNA: TGTGCCTGGACGCGGGACAGCTTGAACACTGAAGCTTTCTTT

V gene: TRBV5-1
D gene: NA
J gene: TRBJ1-1
clone size: NA
CDR3 protein: CASSSVLESEAFF
CDR3 DNA: TGCGCCAGCAGTTCGGTATTGGAGAGTGAAGCTTTCTTT

V gene: TRBV20-1
D gene: NA
J gene: TRBJ1-4
clone size: once
CDR3 protein: CSARDLGGGNEKLFF
CDR3 DNA: TGCAGTGCTAGAGATCTTGGTGGGGGTAATGAAAAACTGTTTTTT

V gene: TRBV3-1
D gene: NA
J gene: TRBJ2-1
clone size: NA
CDR3 protein: CASSQGSSGNEQFF
CDR3 DNA: TGTGCCAGCAGCCAAGGGAGTAGCGGCAATGAGCAGTTCTTC

V gene: TRBV12-3/TRBV12-4
D gene: NA
J gene: TRBJ1-2
clone size: NA
CDR3 protein: CASSLGGGYTF
CDR3 DNA: TGTGCCAGCAGTTTGGGGGGCGGCTACACCTTC

V gene: TRBV12-3/TRBV12-4
D gene: TRBD2
J gene: TRBJ2-3
clone size: NA
CDR3 protein: CASNLAGITDTQYF
CDR3 DNA: TGTGCCAGCAACTTAGCGGGGATAACAGATACGCAGTATTTT

V gene: TRBV18
D gene: NA
J gene: TRBJ2-2
clone size: NA
CDR3 protein: CASSNGELFF
CDR3 DNA: TGTGCCAGCTCAAACGGGGAGCTGTTTTTT

V gene: TRBV29-1
D gene: NA
J gene: TRBJ1-3
clone size: NA
CDR3 protein: CSVETQGNTIYF
CDR3 DNA: TGCAGCGTTGAAACCCAAGGAAACACCATATATTTT

V gene: TRBV29-1
D gene: NA
J gene: TRBJ2-1
clone size: once
CDR3 protein: CSGGRAGRTANEQFF
CDR3 DNA: TGCAGCGGCGGCAGGGCTGGGAGGACGGCCAATGAGCAGTTCTTC

V gene: TRBV9
D gene: NA
J gene: TRBJ1-2
clone size: NA
CDR3 protein: CASSATVGGYTF
CDR3 DNA: TGTGCCAGCAGCGCAACGGTAGGGGGCTACACCTTC

V gene: TRBV7-9
D gene: NA
J gene: TRBJ1-5
clone size: NA
CDR3 protein: CASSLVSGGGNQPQHF
CDR3 DNA: TGTGCCAGCAGCTTAGTATCTGGGGGCGGCAATCAGCCCCAGCATTTT

V gene: TRBV2
D gene: NA
J gene: TRBJ2-5
clone size: once
CDR3 protein: CASSGQMGVETQYF
CDR3 DNA: TGTGCCAGCAGTGGTCAGATGGGCGTGGAGACCCAGTACTTC

V gene: TRBV4-3
D gene: NA
J gene: TRBJ1-2
clone size: NA
CDR3 protein: CASSQAGIGYTF
CDR3 DNA: TGCGCCAGCAGCCAAGCAGGGATAGGCTACACCTTC

V gene: TRBV21-1
D gene: NA
J gene: TRBJ2-7
clone size: NA
CDR3 protein: CASSTWGVDRGRTYEQYF
CDR3 DNA: TGTGCCAGCAGCACCTGGGGGGTCGACAGGGGGCGAACCTACGAGCAGTACTTC

V gene: TRBV20-1
D gene: TRBD2
J gene: TRBJ2-7
clone size: NA
CDR3 protein: CSARAPRGSGAEQYF
CDR3 DNA: TGCAGTGCTAGAGCCCCGCGGGGGAGCGGGGCCGAGCAGTACTTC

V gene: TRBV12-3/TRBV12-4
D gene: NA
J gene: TRBJ2-1
clone size: once
CDR3 protein: CASSFELANEQFF
CDR3 DNA: TGTGCCAGCAGTTTTGAACTAGCCAATGAGCAGTTCTTC

V gene: TRBV18
D gene: NA
J gene: TRBJ2-1
clone size: NA
CDR3 protein: CASSPPGGVSNEQFF
CDR3 DNA: TGTGCCAGCTCACCACCGGGCGGAGTCTCCAATGAGCAGTTCTTC

V gene: TRBV4-2
D gene: NA
J gene: TRBJ1-3
clone size: NA
CDR3 protein: CASSPSSHANTIYF
CDR3 DNA: TGTGCCAGCAGCCCAAGCTCACACGCTAACACCATATATTTT

V gene: TRBV9
D gene: TRBD1
J gene: TRBJ1-2
clone size: NA
CDR3 protein: CASSVQGGYGYTF
CDR3 DNA: TGTGCCAGCAGCGTACAGGGGGGCTATGGCTACACCTTC

V gene: TRBV20-1
D gene: NA
J gene: TRBJ2-1
clone size: NA
CDR3 protein: CSARKGSAGNEQFF
CDR3 DNA: TGCAGTGCTAGAAAGGGTAGCGCGGGAAATGAGCAGTTCTTC

V gene: TRBV7-2
D gene: NA
J gene: TRBJ2-3
clone size: NA
CDR3 protein: CASSLKADTQYF
CDR3 DNA: TGTGCCAGCAGCTTAAAGGCAGATACGCAGTATTTT

V gene: TRBV3-1
D gene: TRBD1
J gene: TRBJ1-6
clone size: few
CDR3 protein: CASSPGQGNSPLHF
CDR3 DNA: TGTGCCAGCAGCCCGGGACAGGGGAATTCACCCCTCCACTTT

V gene: TRBV29-1
D gene: NA
J gene: TRBJ1-6
clone size: NA
CDR3 protein: CSVATGTPNSPLHF
CDR3 DNA: TGCAGCGTTGCCACCGGGACGCCTAATTCACCCCTCCACTTT

V gene: TRBV27
D gene: TRBD1
J gene: TRBJ1-4
clone size: NA
CDR3 protein: CASSMTGWNEKLFF
CDR3 DNA: TGTGCCAGCAGCATGACAGGGTGGAATGAAAAACTGTTTTTT

V gene: TRBV20-1
D gene: NA
J gene: TRBJ2-7
clone size: once
CDR3 protein: CSASPTAYEQYF
CDR3 DNA: TGCAGTGCTAGCCCGACAGCATACGAGCAGTACTTC

V gene: TRBV5-1
D gene: TRBD2
J gene: TRBJ2-5
clone size: NA
CDR3 protein: CASSLAAGGQETQYF
CDR3 DNA: TGCGCCAGCAGCTTAGCAGCGGGGGGACAAGAGACCCAGTACTTC

V gene: TRBV18
D gene: NA
J gene: TRBJ2-4
clone size: NA
CDR3 protein: CASSPPWGNIQYF
CDR3 DNA: TGTGCCAGCTCACCCCCCTGGGGGAACATTCAGTACTTC

V gene: TRBV23-1
D gene: TRBD1
J gene: TRBJ1-1
clone size: NA
CDR3 protein: CASSQSHRQGDRTEAFF
CDR3 DNA: TGCGCCAGCAGTCAATCCCACCGACAGGGAGACAGGACTGAAGCTTTCTTT

V gene: TRBV10-3
D gene: TRBD1
J gene: TRBJ2-1
clone size: NA
CDR3 protein: CAIRIDRGNDNEQFF
CDR3 DNA: TGTGCCATCAGGATAGACAGGGGTAACGACAATGAGCAGTTCTTC

V gene: TRBV4-2
D gene: NA
J gene: TRBJ2-7
clone size: once
CDR3 protein: CASSQQGTNSYEQYF
CDR3 DNA: TGTGCCAGCAGCCAACAAGGGACGAACTCCTACGAGCAGTACTTC

V gene: TRBV20-1
D gene: TRBD2
J gene: TRBJ2-3
clone size: NA
CDR3 protein: CSARDPAGVTDTQYF
CDR3 DNA: TGCAGTGCTAGAGATCCAGCGGGGGTTACAGATACGCAGTATTTT

V gene: TRBV5-6
D gene: TRBD1
J gene: TRBJ1-2
clone size: NA
CDR3 protein: CASSFGYGTVSYGYTF
CDR3 DNA: TGTGCCAGCAGCTTCGGTTATGGGACAGTGAGCTATGGCTACACCTTC

V gene: TRBV25-1
D gene: TRBD1
J gene: TRBJ2-5
clone size: NA
CDR3 protein: CASSESVWTGGGKEETQYF
CDR3 DNA: TGTGCCAGCAGTGAATCAGTCTGGACAGGGGGCGGTAAGGAAGAGACCCAGTACTTC

V gene: TRBV4-3
D gene: NA
J gene: TRBJ2-7
clone size: NA
CDR3 protein: CASSQVSDTSYEQYF
CDR3 DNA: TGCGCCAGCAGCCAAGTCTCGGACACGTCCTACGAGCAGTACTTC

V gene: TRBV6-2/TRBV6-3
D gene: NA
J gene: TRBJ1-2
clone size: NA
CDR3 protein: CASSYSLTSGYTF
CDR3 DNA: TGTGCCAGCAGTTACTCGCTAACGTCCGGCTACACCTTC

V gene: TRBV15
D gene: NA
J gene: TRBJ1-5
clone size: NA
CDR3 protein: CATGGGQPQHF
CDR3 DNA: TGTGCCACCGGGGGTGGTCAGCCCCAGCATTTT

V gene: TRBV5-4
D gene: TRBD1
J gene: TRBJ2-1
clone size: NA
CDR3 protein: CASTPGQGAHNEQFF
CDR3 DNA: TGTGCCAGCACCCCGGGACAGGGGGCCCACAATGAGCAGTTCTTC

V gene: TRBV5-4
D gene: NA
J gene: TRBJ2-1
clone size: NA
CDR3 protein: CASSTPNNNEQFF
CDR3 DNA: TGTGCCAGCAGCACCCCTAATAACAATGAGCAGTTCTTC

V gene: TRBV2
D gene: TRBD1
J gene: TRBJ2-5
clone size: NA
CDR3 protein: CASSDRTGRETQYF
CDR3 DNA: TGTGCCAGCAGTGACCGGACAGGGAGGGAGACCCAGTACTTC

V gene: TRBV5-1
D gene: TRBD1
J gene: TRBJ2-3
clone size: NA
CDR3 protein: CASSPGQGADTQYF
CDR3 DNA: TGCGCCAGCAGCCCCGGACAGGGAGCAGATACGCAGTATTTT

V gene: TRBV7-2
D gene: NA
J gene: TRBJ1-6
clone size: NA
CDR3 protein: CASSPLIRNSPLHF
CDR3 DNA: TGTGCCAGCAGTCCCTTGATACGCAATTCACCCCTCCACTTT

V gene: TRBV27
D gene: NA
J gene: TRBJ1-6
clone size: NA
CDR3 protein: CASSWDHSSYNSPLHF
CDR3 DNA: TGTGCCAGCAGCTGGGACCATAGCTCCTATAATTCACCCCTCCACTTT

V gene: TRBV14
D gene: TRBD2
J gene: TRBJ2-2
clone size: NA
CDR3 protein: CASSPRLAAGELFF
CDR3 DNA: TGTGCCAGCAGCCCGCGACTAGCGGCGGGGGAGCTGTTTTTT

V gene: TRBV15
D gene: NA
J gene: TRBJ1-5
clone size: NA
CDR3 protein: CATSRDRGDQPQHF
CDR3 DNA: TGTGCCACCAGCAGAGATCGTGGGGACCAGCCCCAGCATTTT

V gene: TRBV20-1
D gene: NA
J gene: TRBJ1-4
clone size: once
CDR3 protein: CSARDSRPGKLFF
CDR3 DNA: TGCAGTGCTAGGGACAGCCGTCCAGGAAAACTGTTTTTT

V gene: TRBV12-3/TRBV12-4
D gene: NA
J gene: TRBJ1-2
clone size: NA
CDR3 protein: CASSLSQGSGYTF
CDR3 DNA: TGTGCCAGCAGTCTCTCACAGGGAAGTGGCTACACCTTC

V gene: TRBV4-3
D gene: NA
J gene: TRBJ2-3
clone size: NA
CDR3 protein: CASSLKGRGDTQYF
CDR3 DNA: TGCGCCAGCAGCCTTAAGGGCCGAGGGGATACGCAGTATTTT